This T cell receptor beta chain is drawn from a study of CD8+CD57+ T cells in acquired aplastic anemia. Points from the study as a whole: Patients and controls shared 25 to 35 CD8+ CDR3 sequences, highly expressed in patients. Patients did not significantly differ from controls in CD8+ Simpson's diversity.

Profiling of TCR beta VDJ combinations and CDR3 sequences used genomic DNA as template. Via MiXCR, TCRdb re-called the reads, giving one row per CDR3 protein. The data show over 150,000 distinct CDR3 sequences, 70% to 80% seen once. This CDR3 has 15 amino acids. The trim removed 1 base at V and 7 bases at J, leaving 1 base unmatched. Per the germline V gene, CDR1 is LGHNA and CDR2 is YSLEER. By flow cytometry, patients selected for sequencing had shown an expansion of CD8+CD57+ cells. The blood sampling took place in patients who had so far received no therapy. This clonotype was observed a handful of times. Its antigen is undetermined.

Sequencing was done on a sample of sorted CD4+, CD8+, or CD8+CD57+ T cells (not recorded which) from PBMCs. The V gene is TRBV4-3, the J gene TRBJ2-1, with 13 positions matching TRBD2. This TCR was sampled from a human donor with aplastic anemia. For the CDR3, the DNA is TGCGCCAGCAGCCAAGGGACTAGCGGGGGTAATGAGCAGTTCTTC. Translating gives CASSQGTSGGNEQFF.